This T cell receptor beta chain originates from a study of cytomegalovirus exposure and HLA in healthy donors. Each donor was nominally healthy when sampled (though unrecorded immune exposures were likely). In the case of this clone: Antigen: not known.

PCR amplification relied on 60 Vbeta primers (plus 13 Jbeta primers). Authors' data handling: It was a later analysis that counted roughly 79 million unique TCR beta chains, of which about 10 million were shared. Sequencing was performed with immunoSEQ multiplex PCR; in TCRdb, only in-frame clones are kept and a portion is missing. V, J and clone size are those of that table, while D and trimming were read from the DNA. The sample yields about 140,000 clones, roughly 79% seen once. Study-wide points: HLA alleles were associated with around 17,000 TCR beta sequences in a later analysis at 0.05 false discovery rate. Some V segments could not be told apart, so they were left out, TRBV6-2 and TRBV6-3 among them.

CDR3 length equals 13 residues. The V gene end was trimmed by 7 bases and the J gene end by 2 bases; junction bases not matched to a gene: 8. The germline CDR1 and CDR2 sequences are GTSNPN and SVGIG (reference sequence). The chain carries TRBV30 and TRBJ2-7; 7 nucleotides line up with TRBD2. The sequencing sample was made of PBMCs. The TCR originated in a young man in good health and CMV-seronegative. CDR3 sequence: CALAPGTTYEQYF. CDR3 bases: TGTGCCTTGGCTCCCGGGACTACCTACGAGCAGTACTTC.